This entry lists 5 T cell receptor beta chains sequenced from one sample in a study of cytomegalovirus exposure and HLA in healthy donors. The PCR employed 60 Vbeta primers together with 13 Jbeta primers. Clones were sequenced by immunoSEQ multiplex PCR, and TCRdb holds only the in-frame ones, with some missing. The data show some 150,000 clones, around 77% seen once. Sequencing used PBMCs. Receptors were obtained from a woman aged 25 to 39 in good health and CMV-seronegative.

This chain links TRBV2 with TRBJ2-7; D gene unclear. V was shortened by 3 bases and J by 2 bases, with 8 bases between the two germline ends. Germline assignment: CDR1 SNHLY and CDR2 FYNNEI. The CDR3 consists of 13 residues. The CDR3 loop is CASSEIRAYEQYF. In DNA, the CDR3 is TGTGCCAGCAGTGAGATCCGAGCCTACGAGCAGTACTTC.

This chain connects TRBV9 to TRBJ2-6; TRBD2 agrees at 8 bases. There are 19 residues in the CDR3. Germline-derived CDR1 and CDR2 are SGDLS and YYNGEE. The ends lost 3 bases at V and 0 bases at J; junction bases unmatched: 11. Here the CDR3 DNA reads TGTGCCAGCAGCGGCCCCGGGACTAGGATGACCTCTGGGGCCAACGTCCTGACTTTC. It translates to CASSGPGTRMTSGANVLTF.

Only a few counts were recorded for this clone. This chain connects TRBV29-1 to TRBJ2-3, with D perhaps TRBD1 (6 bases). V lost 5 bases and J lost 4, with 13 bases in between. Germline V gives CDR1 SQVTM, CDR2 ANQGSEA. This CDR3 is 13 amino acids long. The CDR3 spells CSVTRTDPDTQYF. DNA of the CDR3: TGCAGCGTTACCCGGACAGACCCAGATACGCAGTATTTT.

The V and J genes are TRBV9 and TRBJ1-3; no firm D call. Looked up from germline, CDR1 is SGDLS and CDR2 is YYNGEE. There are 17 residues in the CDR3. V gave up 0 bases and J gave up 0 bases, with 13 bases separating them. The CDR3 here is CASSVEGGPFSGNTIYF. CDR3 coding DNA: TGTGCCAGCAGCGTAGAAGGAGGGCCCTTCTCTGGAAACACCATATATTTT.

The chain joins TRBV14 to TRBJ2-1; possibly TRBD2 for D (6 bases). The CDR3 has 15 amino acids. Trimming took 4 bases from V and 4 from J, leaving 14 bases between them. Germline CDR1 reads SGHDN; CDR2 reads FVKESK. This chain's CDR3 is CASSRPEEGYNEQFF. As DNA, the CDR3 is TGTGCCAGCAGCCGCCCTGAGGAGGGGTACAATGAGCAGTTCTTC.